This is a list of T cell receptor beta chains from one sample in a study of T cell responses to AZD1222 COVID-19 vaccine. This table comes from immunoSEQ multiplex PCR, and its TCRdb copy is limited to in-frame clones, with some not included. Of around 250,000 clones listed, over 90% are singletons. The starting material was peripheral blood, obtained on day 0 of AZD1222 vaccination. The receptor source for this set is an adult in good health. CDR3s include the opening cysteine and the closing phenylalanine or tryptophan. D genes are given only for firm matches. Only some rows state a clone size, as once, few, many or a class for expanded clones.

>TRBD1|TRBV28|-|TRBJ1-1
TGTGCCAGCAGTCCGGGGACAGATAACACTGAAGCTTTCTTT
CASSPGTDNTEAFF
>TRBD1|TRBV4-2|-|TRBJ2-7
TGTGCCAGCAGCCCGGGACAGGGGGCATACGAGCAGTACTTC
CASSPGQGAYEQYF
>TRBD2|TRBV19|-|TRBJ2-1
TGTGCCAGTAGTACCGGACTAGCGGGAGTGGTTGAGCAGTTCTTC
CASSTGLAGVVEQFF
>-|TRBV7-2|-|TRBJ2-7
TGTGCCAGCAGCTTATTACTAGCCCACGAGCAGTACTTC
CASSLLLAHEQYF
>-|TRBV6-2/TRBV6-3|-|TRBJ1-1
TGTGCCAGCAGTTACCGAGGGGGTTGGGACACTGAAGCTTTCTTT
CASSYRGGWDTEAFF
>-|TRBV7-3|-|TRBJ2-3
TGTGCCAGCAGCTCCGGGACTTACACAGATACGCAGTATTTT
CASSSGTYTDTQYF
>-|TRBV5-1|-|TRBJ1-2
TGCGCCAGCAGCTTGGATTTTCAGGGGAATGGCTACACCTTC
CASSLDFQGNGYTF
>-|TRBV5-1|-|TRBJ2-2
TGCGCCAGCAGCAGAGGGGGGACGAACACCGGGGAGCTGTTTTTT
CASSRGGTNTGELFF
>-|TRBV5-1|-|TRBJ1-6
TGCGCCAGCAGCCCGATGGGGGCCCAAAATTCACCCCTCCACTTT
CASSPMGAQNSPLHF
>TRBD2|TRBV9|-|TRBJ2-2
TGTGCCAGCAGCGTATCTACCGGGACTAGCGGGTTAACCGGGGAGCTGTTTTTT
CASSVSTGTSGLTGELFF
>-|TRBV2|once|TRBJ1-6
TGTGCCGACTCGGAGGGGCCCCAAACACCCCTCCACTTT
CADSEGPQTPLHF